The 8 T cell receptor beta chains in this list originate from one sample, sequenced in a study of shared clonotypes between healthy human individuals. The protocol was immunoSEQ multiplex PCR, while the TCRdb copy is restricted to in-frame clones and leaves out a portion. The sample contains about 230,000 clones, 65% of which appear only once. The sample taken for sequencing was memory CD4+ T cells sorted from blood. Described subset: CD45RA-negative fraction. Receptors originate from a man aged 25 to 40 in good health.

The chain joins TRBV6-5 to TRBJ2-5; D might be TRBD1 (5 bases). The CDR3 has 15 amino acids. Germline V CDR1 and CDR2: MNHEY, SVGAGI. Trimming pared 0 bases from V and 7 bases from J, leaving 15 bases between. The CDR3 bases are TGTGCCAGCAGTTACTCGATCCAGGGTTTAACGACCCAGTACTTC. This codes for CASSYSIQGLTTQYF.

DNA for the CDR3: TGTGCCAGCAGCTTATTTAGCGGGAGTCCGAGGAGTGAGCAGTTCTTC. Its protein is CASSLFSGSPRSEQFF. The gene calls are TRBV7-2 and TRBJ2-1; 9 bases are a match to TRBD2. Germline loops: CDR1 SGHTA, CDR2 FQGNSA. J was trimmed by 9 bases and V by 2 bases; bases with no gene match: 11. This CDR3 region has 16 residues. Based on the CDR3 plus reference TRBV7-2 and TRBJ2-1, the full variable domain is GAGVSQSPSNKVTEKGKDVELRCDPISGHTALYWYRQSLGQGLEFLIYFQGNSAPDKSGLPSDRFSAERTGGSVSTLTIQRTQQEDSAVYLCASSLFSGSPRSEQFFGPGTRLTVL.

This chain joins TRBV30 and TRBJ2-3; D uncertain. In germline, CDR1 is GTSNPN, CDR2 SVGIG (reference sequence). The V gene lost 0 bases and the J gene lost 4 bases, with 14 bases spanning the gap. This CDR3 has 15 residues. CDR3 DNA: TGTGCCTGGAGTGTCGGCTTTTTGAATTCAGATACGCAGTATTTT. Protein product: CAWSVGFLNSDTQYF.

This chain links TRBV27 with TRBJ2-1; TRBD2 agrees at 7 bases. J was trimmed by 10 bases and V by 7 bases; bases with no gene match: 13. The CDR3 is 14 amino acids. CDR1 and CDR2 from the germline V gene are MNHEY and SMNVEV (reference sequence). This chain's CDR3 is CASNKWGGLGEQFF. For the CDR3, the DNA is TGTGCCAGCAACAAGTGGGGGGGACTGGGGGAGCAGTTCTTC.

The J gene is TRBJ1-1, the V gene TRBV6-1, with D uncertain. This CDR3 comprises 13 residues. Trimming left V 6 bases short and J 0 bases short, with 8 bases between. Germline V gene data show CDR1 as MNHNS and CDR2 as SASEGT. The CDR3 DNA follows: TGTGCCAGCAGGACGGAAGTGAACACTGAAGCTTTCTTT. As protein: CASRTEVNTEAFF.

This clone has more than one count but fewer than ten. V and J are TRBV7-9 and TRBJ1-4; no clear D. The V end was cut by 3 bases, the J end by 8 bases, with 7 bases between. The germline V gene has CDR1 SEHNR and CDR2 FQNEAQ (reference sequence). This CDR3 is 12 amino acids long. CDR3: CASSFSGEKLFF. The CDR3 nucleotides read TGTGCCAGCAGCTTTTCTGGGGAAAAACTGTTTTTT.

By share of the sample, this clone is medium-sized. The rearrangement links TRBV15 to TRBJ1-2; 7 bases fit TRBD1. The CDR3 contains 15 residues. Germline-derived CDR1 and CDR2 are LNHNV and YYDKDF (reference sequence). With 5 bases clipped from V and 1 base from J, the junction kept 7 bases outside the gene matches. The CDR3 spells CATSALGTVNYGYTF. Written as DNA, the CDR3 is TGTGCCACCAGCGCCCTTGGGACAGTTAACTATGGCTACACCTTC.

This clone has a single count. The chain couples TRBV5-4 to TRBJ2-2, with D maybe TRBD2 (6 bases). Germline assignment: CDR1 SGHNT and CDR2 YYREEE (reference sequence). Trimming removed 6 bases at V and 4 bases at J, with 19 bases between. This CDR3 has 16 amino acids. CDR3 loop: CASNPARGGITGELFF. The CDR3 nucleotides are TGTGCCAGCAACCCGGCACGAGGCGGGATCACCGGGGAGCTGTTTTTT.